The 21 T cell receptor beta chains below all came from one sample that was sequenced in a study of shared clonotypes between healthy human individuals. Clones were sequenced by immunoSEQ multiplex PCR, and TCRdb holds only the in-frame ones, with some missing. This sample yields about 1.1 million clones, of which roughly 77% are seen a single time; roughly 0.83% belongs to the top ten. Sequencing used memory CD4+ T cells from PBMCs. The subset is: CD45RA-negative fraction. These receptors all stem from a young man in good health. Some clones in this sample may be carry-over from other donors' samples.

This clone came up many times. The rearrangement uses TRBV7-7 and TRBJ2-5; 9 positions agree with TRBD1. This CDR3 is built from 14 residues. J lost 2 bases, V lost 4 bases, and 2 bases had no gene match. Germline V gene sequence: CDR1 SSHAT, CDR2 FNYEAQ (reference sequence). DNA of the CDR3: TGTGCCAGCAGCTCCGGACAGGGGCAAGAGACCCAGTACTTC. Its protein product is CASSSGQGQETQYF.

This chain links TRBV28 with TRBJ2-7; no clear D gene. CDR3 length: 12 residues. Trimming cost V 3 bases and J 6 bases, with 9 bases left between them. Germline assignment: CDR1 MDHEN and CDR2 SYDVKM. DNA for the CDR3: TGTGCCAGCAGTTTTTCAATAGGCGAGCAGTACTTC. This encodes CASSFSIGEQYF. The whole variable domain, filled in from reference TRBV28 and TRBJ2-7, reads DVKVTQSSRYLVKRTGEKVFLECVQDMDHENMFWYRQDPGLGLRLIYFSYDVKMKEKGDIPEGYSVSREKKERFSLILESASTNQTSMYLCASSFSIGEQYFGPGTRLTVT.

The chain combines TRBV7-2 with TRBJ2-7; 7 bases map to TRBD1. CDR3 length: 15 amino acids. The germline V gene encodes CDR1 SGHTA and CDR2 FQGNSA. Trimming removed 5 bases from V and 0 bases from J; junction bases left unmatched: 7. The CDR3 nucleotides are TGTGCCAGCAGCGTAAGGACAGGATCCTCCTACGAGCAGTACTTC. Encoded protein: CASSVRTGSSYEQYF.

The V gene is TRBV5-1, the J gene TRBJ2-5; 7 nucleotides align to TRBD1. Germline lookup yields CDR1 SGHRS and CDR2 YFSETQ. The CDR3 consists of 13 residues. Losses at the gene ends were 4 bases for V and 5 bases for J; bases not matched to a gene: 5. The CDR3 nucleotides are TGCGCCAGCAGCGCGACAGGGCCGGAGACCCAGTACTTC. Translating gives CASSATGPETQYF.

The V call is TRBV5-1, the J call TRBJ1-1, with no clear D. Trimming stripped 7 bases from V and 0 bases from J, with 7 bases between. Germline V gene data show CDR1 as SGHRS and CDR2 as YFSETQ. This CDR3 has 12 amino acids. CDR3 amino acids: CASFGMNTEAFF. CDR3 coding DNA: TGCGCCAGCTTTGGGATGAACACTGAAGCTTTCTTT.

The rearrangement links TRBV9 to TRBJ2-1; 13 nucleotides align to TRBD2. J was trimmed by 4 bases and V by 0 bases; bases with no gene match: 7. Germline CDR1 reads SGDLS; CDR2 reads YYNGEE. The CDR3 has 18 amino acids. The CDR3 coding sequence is TGTGCCAGCAGCGTAGCAGGGTGGGGACTAGCGGGATACAATGAGCAGTTCTTC. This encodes CASSVAGWGLAGYNEQFF.

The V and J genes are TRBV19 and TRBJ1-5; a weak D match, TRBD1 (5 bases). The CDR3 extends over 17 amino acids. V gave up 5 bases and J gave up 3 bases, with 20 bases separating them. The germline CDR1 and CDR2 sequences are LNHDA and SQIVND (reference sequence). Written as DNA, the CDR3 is TGTGCCAGTAGTCGCCCTGAGAGGGGTGGGAACAATCAGCCCCAGCATTTT. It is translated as CASSRPERGGNNQPQHF.

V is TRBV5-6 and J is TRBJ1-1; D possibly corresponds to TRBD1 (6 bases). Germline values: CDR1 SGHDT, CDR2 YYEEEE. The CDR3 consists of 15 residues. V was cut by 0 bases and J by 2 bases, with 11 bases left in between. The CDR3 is CASSLAGGTNTEAFF. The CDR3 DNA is TGTGCCAGCAGCTTGGCCGGGGGCACAAACACTGAAGCTTTCTTT.

This CDR3 reads CASSRRQGASGYTF. The CDR3 DNA follows: TGTGCCAGCAGCCGTAGACAGGGGGCGAGTGGCTACACCTTC. The gene calls are TRBV5-6 and TRBJ1-2, with 10 bases lining up with TRBD1. This CDR3 contains 14 residues. Per germline, CDR1 SGHDT and CDR2 YYEEEE. Losses at the gene ends were 4 bases for V and 7 bases for J; bases not matched to a gene: 7. The complete variable domain, with remaining parts taken from reference TRBV5-6 and TRBJ1-2, reads DAGVTQSPTHLIKTRGQQVTLRCSPKSGHDTVSWYQQALGQGPQFIFQYYEEEERQRGNFPDRFSGHQFPNYSSELNVNALLLGDSALYLCASSRRQGASGYTFGSGTRLTVV.

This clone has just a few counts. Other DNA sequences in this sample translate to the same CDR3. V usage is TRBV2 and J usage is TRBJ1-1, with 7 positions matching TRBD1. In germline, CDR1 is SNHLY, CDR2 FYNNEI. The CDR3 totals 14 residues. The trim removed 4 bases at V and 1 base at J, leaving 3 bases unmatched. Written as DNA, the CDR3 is TGTGCCAGCAGTGCCCAGGGGGGGAACACTGAAGCTTTCTTT. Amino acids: CASSAQGGNTEAFF.

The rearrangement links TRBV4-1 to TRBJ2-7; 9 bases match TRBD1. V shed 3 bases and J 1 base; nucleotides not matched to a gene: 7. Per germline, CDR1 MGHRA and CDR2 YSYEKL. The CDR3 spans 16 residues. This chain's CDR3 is CASSHQRTGESYEQYF. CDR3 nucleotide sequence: TGCGCCAGCAGCCACCAGCGGACAGGGGAATCCTACGAGCAGTACTTC.

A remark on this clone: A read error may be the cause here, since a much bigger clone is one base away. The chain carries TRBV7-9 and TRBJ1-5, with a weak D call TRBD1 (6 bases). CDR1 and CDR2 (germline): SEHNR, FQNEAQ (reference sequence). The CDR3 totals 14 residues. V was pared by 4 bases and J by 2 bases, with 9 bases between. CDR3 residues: CASSSPGGNQPQHF. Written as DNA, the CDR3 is TGTGCCAGCAGCTCGCCAGGGGGCAATCAGCCCCAGCATTTT.

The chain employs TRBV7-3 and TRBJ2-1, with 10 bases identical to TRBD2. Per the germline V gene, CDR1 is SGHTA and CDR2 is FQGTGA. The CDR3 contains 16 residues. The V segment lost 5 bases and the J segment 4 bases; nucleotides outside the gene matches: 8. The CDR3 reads CASSRTGAGGYNEQFF. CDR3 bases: TGTGCCAGCAGCCGAACAGGAGCGGGAGGGTACAATGAGCAGTTCTTC.

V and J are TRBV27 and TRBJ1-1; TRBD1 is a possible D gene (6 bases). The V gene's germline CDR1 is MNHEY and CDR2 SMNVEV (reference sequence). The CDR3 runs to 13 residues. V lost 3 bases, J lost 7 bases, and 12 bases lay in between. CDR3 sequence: CASSFNRAIEAFF. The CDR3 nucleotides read TGTGCCAGCAGTTTTAACAGGGCTATTGAAGCTTTCTTT.

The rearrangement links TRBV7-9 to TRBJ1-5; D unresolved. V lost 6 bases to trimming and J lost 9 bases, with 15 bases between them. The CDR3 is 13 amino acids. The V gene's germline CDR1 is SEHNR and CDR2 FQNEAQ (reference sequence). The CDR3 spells CASSAAQVRPQHF. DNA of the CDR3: TGTGCCAGCAGTGCCGCCCAGGTGAGGCCCCAGCATTTT.

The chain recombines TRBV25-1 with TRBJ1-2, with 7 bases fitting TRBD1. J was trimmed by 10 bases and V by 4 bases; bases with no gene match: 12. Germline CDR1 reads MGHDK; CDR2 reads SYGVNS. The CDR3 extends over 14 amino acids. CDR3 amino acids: CASSAATGNAAYTF. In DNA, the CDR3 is TGTGCCAGCAGTGCCGCGACAGGGAACGCAGCCTACACCTTC.

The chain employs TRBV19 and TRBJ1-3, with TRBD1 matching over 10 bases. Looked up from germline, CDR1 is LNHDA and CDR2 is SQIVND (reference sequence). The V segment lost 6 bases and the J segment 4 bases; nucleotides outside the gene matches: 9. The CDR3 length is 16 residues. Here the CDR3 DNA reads TGTGCCAGTAGCATTGACAGGGGGCAATCGGGAAACACCATATATTTT. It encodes CASSIDRGQSGNTIYF.

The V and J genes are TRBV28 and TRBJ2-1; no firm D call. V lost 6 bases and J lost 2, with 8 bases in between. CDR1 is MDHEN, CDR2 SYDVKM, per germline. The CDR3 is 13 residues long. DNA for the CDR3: TGTGCCAGCAGACCACCGGCCTACAATGAGCAGTTCTTC. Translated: CASRPPAYNEQFF. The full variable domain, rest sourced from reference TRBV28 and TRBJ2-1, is DVKVTQSSRYLVKRTGEKVFLECVQDMDHENMFWYRQDPGLGLRLIYFSYDVKMKEKGDIPEGYSVSREKKERFSLILESASTNQTSMYLCASRPPAYNEQFFGPGTRLTVL.

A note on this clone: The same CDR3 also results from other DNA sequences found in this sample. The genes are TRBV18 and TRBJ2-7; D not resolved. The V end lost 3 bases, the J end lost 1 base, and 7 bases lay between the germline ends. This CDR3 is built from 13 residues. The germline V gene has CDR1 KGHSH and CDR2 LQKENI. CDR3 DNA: TGTGCCAGCTCACCTTCCGGTTCCTACGAGCAGTACTTC. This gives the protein CASSPSGSYEQYF. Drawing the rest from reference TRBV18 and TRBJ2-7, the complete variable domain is NAGVMQNPRHLVRRRGQEARLRCSPMKGHSHVYWYRQLPEEGLKFMVYLQKENIIDESGMPKERFSAEFPKEGPSILRIQQVVRGDSAAYFCASSPSGSYEQYFGPGTRLTVT.

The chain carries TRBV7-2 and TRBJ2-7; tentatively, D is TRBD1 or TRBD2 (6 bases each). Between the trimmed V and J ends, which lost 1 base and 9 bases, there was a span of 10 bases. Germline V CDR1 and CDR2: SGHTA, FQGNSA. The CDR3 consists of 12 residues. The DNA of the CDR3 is TGTGCCAGCAGCTTAGATAAGGGGGGGCAGTACTTC. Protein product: CASSLDKGGQYF.

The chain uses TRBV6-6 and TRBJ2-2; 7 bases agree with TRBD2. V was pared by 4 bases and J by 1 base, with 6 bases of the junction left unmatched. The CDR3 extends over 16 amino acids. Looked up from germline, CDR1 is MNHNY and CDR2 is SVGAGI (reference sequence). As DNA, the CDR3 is TGTGCCAGCAGTTTCCTAGCGGAGGGGAACACCGGGGAGCTGTTTTTT. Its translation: CASSFLAEGNTGELFF.